The rows below give T cell receptor beta chains drawn from one sample of a study of OX40 agonist ivuxolimab in advanced cancers. Sequenced by immunoSEQ multiplex PCR; TCRdb stores in-frame clones only, minus some. This table holds tens of thousands of clones, around 92% found once. The source was CD4+ or CD8+ T cells sorted from blood, collected in a trial of the OX40 agonist ivuxolimab. Source of these receptors: an adult with an advanced solid tumor such as melanoma, head and neck, liver or kidney cancer. Both conserved end residues are part of each CDR3. D genes are given only for firm matches. Clone size is given for some rows only: seen once, a few or many times, or a class if the clone is expanded.

CDR3 DNA	CDR3 protein	J gene	clone size	V gene	D gene
TGTGCCAGCAGCCAACTGTTTAACTATGGCTACACCTTC	CASSQLFNYGYTF	TRBJ1-2	-	TRBV14	-
TGCGCCAGCAGCCAAGACCCGGGAGGGGTTGCTAATGAAAAACTGTTTTTT	CASSQDPGGVANEKLFF	TRBJ1-4	-	TRBV4-3	-
TGTGCCAGTACCCCAGGTGTCGGGAGCTACAATGAGCAGTTCTTC	CASTPGVGSYNEQFF	TRBJ2-1	-	TRBV19	-
TGTGCCAGCAGCTTACAAGGGGGCTACACTGAAGCTTTCTTT	CASSLQGGYTEAFF	TRBJ1-1	-	TRBV7-2	TRBD1
TGTGCCAGCAGTCCAGAGACAGCAGCGGCCTACGAGCAGTACTTC	CASSPETAAAYEQYF	TRBJ2-7	-	TRBV27	-
TGTGCCAGCAGCTCTATAGGTGGGGCCAACGTCCTGACTTTC	CASSSIGGANVLTF	TRBJ2-6	once	TRBV7-9	-
TGTGCCAGCAGCTCCCGACAGGGCTACACCTTC	CASSSRQGYTF	TRBJ1-2	-	TRBV7-7	-
TGTGCCAGCAGTCCCGGGACAGGAGTCGACGAGCAGTACTTC	CASSPGTGVDEQYF	TRBJ2-7	-	TRBV27	TRBD1
TGTGCCAGCAGAGGGGGGGGACCCTACTATGGCTACACCTTC	CASRGGGPYYGYTF	TRBJ1-2	-	TRBV6-1	-
TGCGCCAGCAGCTTGGGACCGGGGGCGGGAAACACCATATATTTT	CASSLGPGAGNTIYF	TRBJ1-3	-	TRBV5-1	-
TGTGCCAGCAGCGCGGGGACAGGGACAGATACGCAGTATTTT	CASSAGTGTDTQYF	TRBJ2-3	-	TRBV11-3	TRBD1
TGTGCCAGCAGCCCGACCGGGACTCCCTACGAGCAGTACTTC	CASSPTGTPYEQYF	TRBJ2-7	once	TRBV13	-
TGTGCCAGCAGTTACTCGACTCGAAACAATGAGCAGTTCTTC	CASSYSTRNNEQFF	TRBJ2-1	-	TRBV6-5	-
TGTGCCAGCAGCTTCGGGGCGAGCTCCTACGAGCAGTACTTC	CASSFGASSYEQYF	TRBJ2-7	-	TRBV7-2	-
TGTGCCAGCAGCCAAGATAACCACAATGAGCAGTTCTTC	CASSQDNHNEQFF	TRBJ2-1	-	TRBV14	-
TGTGCCAGCAGCTCCCGTGGTAGCGGGAGTAATGAGCAGTTCTTC	CASSSRGSGSNEQFF	TRBJ2-1	once	TRBV11-3	TRBD2
TGTGCCAGCAGTCTCCGCGGGCCCCAGCATTTT	CASSLRGPQHF	TRBJ1-5	once	TRBV7-9	-
TGTGCCAGCAGCTCAAAGGGATTTGAGATTATCTCCTACGAGCAGTACTTC	CASSSKGFEIISYEQYF	TRBJ2-7	once	TRBV18	-
TGCGCCAGCAGCCAAGGGGGGGCTTTTACCAACGAGCAGTACTTC	CASSQGGAFTNEQYF	TRBJ2-7	once	TRBV4-3	-
TGTGCTAGTGGTTTAAATGAAGGCTCTGAAAAACTGTTTTTT	CASGLNEGSEKLFF	TRBJ1-4	-	TRBV12-5	-
TGCAGCGTTAAGACAGGACGACTTTACTACGAGCAGTACTTC	CSVKTGRLYYEQYF	TRBJ2-7	-	TRBV29-1	-
TGCAGCGTTGAATTTGGCAGGGCGAACACCGGGGAGCTGTTTTTT	CSVEFGRANTGELFF	TRBJ2-2	-	TRBV29-1	-
TGCGCCAGCAGCCTAAGGGGGGCTTCAGCTAACTATGGCTACACCTTC	CASSLRGASANYGYTF	TRBJ1-2	many	TRBV5-1	-
TGTGCCAGCAGCTTAGGCAATCAGCCCCAGCATTTT	CASSLGNQPQHF	TRBJ1-5	-	TRBV7-9	-
TGTGCCAGCACCTCGTCCTACGAGCAGTACTTC	CASTSSYEQYF	TRBJ2-7	-	TRBV11-2	-
TGTGCCAGCAGCTTGTACAGGGCACTGGGGCAGCCCCAGCATTTT	CASSLYRALGQPQHF	TRBJ1-5	-	TRBV7-2	-
TGTGCCAGCAGTGACACTAGCGGGGCAGATACGCAGTATTTT	CASSDTSGADTQYF	TRBJ2-3	-	TRBV6-4	TRBD2
TGTGCCAGCAGTTTTCGGGGGCGGGATACGCAGTATTTT	CASSFRGRDTQYF	TRBJ2-3	-	TRBV27	-
TGCGCCAGCAGCCCTGGACAGGGATACAATGAGCAGTTCTTC	CASSPGQGYNEQFF	TRBJ2-1	-	TRBV5-1	TRBD1
TGTGCCAGCAGATTACACGACAGCATGAACACTGAAGCTTTCTTT	CASRLHDSMNTEAFF	TRBJ1-1	-	TRBV6-1	-
TGTGCCAGCAGCACGACCTCGTACAATGAGCAGTTCTTC	CASSTTSYNEQFF	TRBJ2-1	-	TRBV9	-
TGTGCCAGCAGCTTGGCAGGGGTGGGCGAGCAGTACTTC	CASSLAGVGEQYF	TRBJ2-7	-	TRBV5-4	-
TGTGCTAGTGGTCCTGACTCCAATGAGCAGTTCTTC	CASGPDSNEQFF	TRBJ2-1	once	TRBV12-5	-
TGTGCCAGCAGCCGGGACGGAACAGAAGCTTTCTTT	CASSRDGTEAFF	TRBJ1-1	few	TRBV9	-
TGTGCCAGCAGCCAAGATCAGGCTAGCGGGATCACCTACGAGCAGTACTTC	CASSQDQASGITYEQYF	TRBJ2-7	-	TRBV4-2	TRBD2
TGCGCCAGCAGCCAAGACCCCCTAGCGAGCTCCTACAATGAGCAGTTCTTC	CASSQDPLASSYNEQFF	TRBJ2-1	-	TRBV4-1	-
TGTGCCAGCAGCACGATGGTCTCTGGGGCCAACGTCCTGACTTTC	CASSTMVSGANVLTF	TRBJ2-6	few	TRBV7-3	-
TGTGCCAGCAGTTACGGCAGGGTTGAGCTGGCAGATACGCAGTATTTT	CASSYGRVELADTQYF	TRBJ2-3	-	TRBV6-5	-
TGCGCCAGCAGCCAAGATGGGGACCACTATGGCTACACCTTC	CASSQDGDHYGYTF	TRBJ1-2	-	TRBV4-3	-
TGTGCCAGCAGTCCCAAAGCGGGGGCCCATGGGGAGCAGTTCTTC	CASSPKAGAHGEQFF	TRBJ2-1	-	TRBV27	TRBD2
TGTGCCAGTAGTAAAGAGGGGGCAGTGGAGGGTGAAGCTTTCTTT	CASSKEGAVEGEAFF	TRBJ1-1	-	TRBV19	TRBD1
TGTGCCAGCAGTGACGGAGTTCAGTACTTC	CASSDGVQYF	TRBJ2-5	-	TRBV2	-
TGCGCCAGCAGCCAAGAGTCTGCTCAGAACACTGAAGCTTTCTTT	CASSQESAQNTEAFF	TRBJ1-1	-	TRBV4-1	-
TGTGCCAGCACCCTGGGGTACGAGCAGTACTTC	CASTLGYEQYF	TRBJ2-7	-	TRBV6-1	-
TGTGCCAGCAGCCCCTCGTGGACTAACTATGGCTACACCTTC	CASSPSWTNYGYTF	TRBJ1-2	once	TRBV7-8	-
TGTGCCAGCAGTCTTCAACAGGGGGTTTCCACAGATACGCAGTATTTT	CASSLQQGVSTDTQYF	TRBJ2-3	many	TRBV6-4	TRBD1
TGTGCCAGCAGCCCCGTCAGGACTGAAGCTTTCTTT	CASSPVRTEAFF	TRBJ1-1	once	TRBV14	-
TGTGCCAGTAGGATGGACAGGGCAACTTATAGCAATCAGCCCCAGCATTTT	CASRMDRATYSNQPQHF	TRBJ1-5	-	TRBV19	TRBD1
TGTGCCAGCAGCGGATCTGGGGGGTATGGCTACACCTTC	CASSGSGGYGYTF	TRBJ1-2	-	TRBV7-9	-
TGTGCCAGCAGCTCCCGGGACAGGGGGCGGAGCACTGAAGCTTTCTTT	CASSSRDRGRSTEAFF	TRBJ1-1	-	TRBV11-3	TRBD1
TGTGCCAGCAGCTTAATTAGCGGGGGTAACAATGAGCAGTTCTTC	CASSLISGGNNEQFF	TRBJ2-1	-	TRBV13	TRBD2
TGTGCCAGCAGTCAAGCTAGCGGGAGGCCCTCCTACAATGAGCAGTTCTTC	CASSQASGRPSYNEQFF	TRBJ2-1	-	TRBV7-9	TRBD2
TGCGCCAGCAGCCAAGATGGGACACCTAATCAGCCCCAGCATTTT	CASSQDGTPNQPQHF	TRBJ1-5	-	TRBV4-3	-
TGCAGCCCATCAGGGCCGGACAGGGGACACTATGGCTACACCTTC	CSPSGPDRGHYGYTF	TRBJ1-2	-	TRBV29-1	TRBD1
TGTGCCAGCAGCTTAGCGGAGGGGGAAGGGGAAAAACTGTTTTTT	CASSLAEGEGEKLFF	TRBJ1-4	-	TRBV7-9	-
TGTGCCAGCAGCAGATTCTACCCCCCCGGGGCATCCTCCACAGATACGCAGTATTTT	CASSRFYPPGASSTDTQYF	TRBJ2-3	-	TRBV21-1	-